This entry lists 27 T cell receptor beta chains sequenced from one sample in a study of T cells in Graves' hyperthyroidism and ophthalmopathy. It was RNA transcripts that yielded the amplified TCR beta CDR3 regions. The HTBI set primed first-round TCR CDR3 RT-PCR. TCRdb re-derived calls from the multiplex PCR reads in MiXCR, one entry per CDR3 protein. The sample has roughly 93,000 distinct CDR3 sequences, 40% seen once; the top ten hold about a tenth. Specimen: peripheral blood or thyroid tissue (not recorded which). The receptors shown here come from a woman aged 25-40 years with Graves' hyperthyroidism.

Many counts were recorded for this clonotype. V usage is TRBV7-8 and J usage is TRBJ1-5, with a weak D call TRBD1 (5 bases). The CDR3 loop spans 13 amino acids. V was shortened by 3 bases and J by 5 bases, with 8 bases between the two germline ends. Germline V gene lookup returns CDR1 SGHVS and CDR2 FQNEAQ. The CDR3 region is CASSFHRYQPQHF. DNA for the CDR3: TGTGCCAGCAGCTTCCACAGGTATCAGCCCCAGCATTTT.

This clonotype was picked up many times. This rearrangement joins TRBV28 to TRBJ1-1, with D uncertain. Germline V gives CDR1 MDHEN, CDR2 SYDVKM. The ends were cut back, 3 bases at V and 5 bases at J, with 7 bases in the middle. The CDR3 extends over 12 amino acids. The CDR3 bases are TGTGCCAGCAGTTTGAAGGGAACTGAAGCTTTCTTT. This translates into CASSLKGTEAFF.

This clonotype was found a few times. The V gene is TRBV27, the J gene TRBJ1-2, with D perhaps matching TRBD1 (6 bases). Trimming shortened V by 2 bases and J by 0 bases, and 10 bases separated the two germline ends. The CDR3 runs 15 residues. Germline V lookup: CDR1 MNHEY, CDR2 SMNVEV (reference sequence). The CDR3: CASSLLPGANYGYTF. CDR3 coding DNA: TGTGCCAGCAGTTTACTCCCAGGGGCTAACTATGGCTACACCTTC.

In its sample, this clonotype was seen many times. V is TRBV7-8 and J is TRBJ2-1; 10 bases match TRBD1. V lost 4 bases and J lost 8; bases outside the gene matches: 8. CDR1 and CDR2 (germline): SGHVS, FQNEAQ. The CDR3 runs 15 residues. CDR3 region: CASSSAGQGIHEQFF. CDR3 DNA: TGTGCCAGCAGCTCCGCGGGACAGGGGATTCATGAGCAGTTCTTC.

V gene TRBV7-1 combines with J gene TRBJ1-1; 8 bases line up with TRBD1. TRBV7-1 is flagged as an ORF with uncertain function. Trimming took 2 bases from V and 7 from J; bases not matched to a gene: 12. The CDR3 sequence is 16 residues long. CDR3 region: CASSSPPRTGPDEAFF. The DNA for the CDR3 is TGTGCCAGCAGCTCACCACCCCGGACAGGGCCAGATGAAGCTTTCTTT.

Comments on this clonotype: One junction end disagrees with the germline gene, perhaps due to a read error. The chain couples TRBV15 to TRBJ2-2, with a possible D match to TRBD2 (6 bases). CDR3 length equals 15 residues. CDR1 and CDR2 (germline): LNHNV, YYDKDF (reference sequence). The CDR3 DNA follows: TGTGCCACCAGCACAGAGGCAGCGGGCGGCGGGGAGCTGCTTTTT. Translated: CATSTEAAGGGELLF.

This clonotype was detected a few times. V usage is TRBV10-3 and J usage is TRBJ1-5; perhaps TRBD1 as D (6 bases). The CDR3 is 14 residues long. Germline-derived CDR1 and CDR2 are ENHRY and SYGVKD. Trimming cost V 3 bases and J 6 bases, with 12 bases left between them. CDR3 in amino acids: CAISEGGVVQPQHF. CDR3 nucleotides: TGTGCCATCAGTGAAGGGGGGGTAGTTCAGCCCCAGCATTTT.

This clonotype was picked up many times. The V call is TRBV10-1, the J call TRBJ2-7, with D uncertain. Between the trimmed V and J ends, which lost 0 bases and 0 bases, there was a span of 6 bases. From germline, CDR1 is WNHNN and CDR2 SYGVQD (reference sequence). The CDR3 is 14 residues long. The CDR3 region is CASSESRSSYEQYF. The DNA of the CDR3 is TGCGCCAGCAGTGAGTCGAGGAGCTCCTACGAGCAGTACTTC.

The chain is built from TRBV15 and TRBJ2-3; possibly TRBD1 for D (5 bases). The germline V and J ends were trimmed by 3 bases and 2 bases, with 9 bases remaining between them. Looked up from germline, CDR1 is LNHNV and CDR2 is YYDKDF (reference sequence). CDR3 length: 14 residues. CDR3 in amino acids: CATSSDSNTDTQYF. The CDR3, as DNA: TGTGCCACCAGCAGCGACAGCAACACAGATACGCAGTATTTT.

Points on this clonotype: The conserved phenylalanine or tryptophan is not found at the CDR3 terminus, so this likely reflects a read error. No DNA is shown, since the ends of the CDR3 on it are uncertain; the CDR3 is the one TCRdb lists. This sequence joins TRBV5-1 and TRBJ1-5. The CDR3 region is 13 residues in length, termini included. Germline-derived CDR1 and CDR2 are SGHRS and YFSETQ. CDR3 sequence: CASSLGQNQPQHC.

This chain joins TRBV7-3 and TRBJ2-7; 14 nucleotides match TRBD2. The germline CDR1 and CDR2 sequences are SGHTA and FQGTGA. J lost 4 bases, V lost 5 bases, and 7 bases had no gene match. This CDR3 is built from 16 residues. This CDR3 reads CASSPTGTSGSYEQYF. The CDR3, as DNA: TGTGCCAGCAGCCCGACCGGGACTAGCGGGAGTTACGAGCAGTACTTC.

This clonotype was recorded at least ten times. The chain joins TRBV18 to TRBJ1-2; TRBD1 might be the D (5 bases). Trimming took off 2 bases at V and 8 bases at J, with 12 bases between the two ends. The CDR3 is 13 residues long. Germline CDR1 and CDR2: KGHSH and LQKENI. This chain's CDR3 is CASSPMQGDGYTF. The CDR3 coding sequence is TGTGCCAGCTCACCAATGCAGGGAGACGGCTACACCTTC.

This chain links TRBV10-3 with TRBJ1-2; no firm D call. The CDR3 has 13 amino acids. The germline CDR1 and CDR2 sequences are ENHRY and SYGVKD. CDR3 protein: CVTSGIGYYGYTF. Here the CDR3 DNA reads TGTGTCACCAGTGGCATCGGCTACTATGGCTACACCTTC.

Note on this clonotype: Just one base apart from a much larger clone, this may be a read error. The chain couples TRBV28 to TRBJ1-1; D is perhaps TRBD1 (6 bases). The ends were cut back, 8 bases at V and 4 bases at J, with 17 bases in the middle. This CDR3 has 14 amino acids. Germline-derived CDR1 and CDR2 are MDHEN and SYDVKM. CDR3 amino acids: CASGPTGISTEAFF. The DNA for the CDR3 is TGTGCCAGCGGCCCTACAGGGATCAGCACTGAAGCTTTCTTT.

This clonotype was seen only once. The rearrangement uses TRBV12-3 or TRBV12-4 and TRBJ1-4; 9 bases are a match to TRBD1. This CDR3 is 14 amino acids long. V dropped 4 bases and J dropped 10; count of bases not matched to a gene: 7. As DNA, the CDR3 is TGTGCCAGCAGTTGGCCGGGACAGGGAGGAAAACTGTTTTTT. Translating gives CASSWPGQGGKLFF.

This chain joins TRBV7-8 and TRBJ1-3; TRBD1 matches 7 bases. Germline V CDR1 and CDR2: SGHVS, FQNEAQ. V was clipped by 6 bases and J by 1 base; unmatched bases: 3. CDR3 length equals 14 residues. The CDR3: CASRLTGSGNTIYF. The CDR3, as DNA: TGTGCCAGCAGACTGACAGGGTCTGGAAACACCATATATTTT.

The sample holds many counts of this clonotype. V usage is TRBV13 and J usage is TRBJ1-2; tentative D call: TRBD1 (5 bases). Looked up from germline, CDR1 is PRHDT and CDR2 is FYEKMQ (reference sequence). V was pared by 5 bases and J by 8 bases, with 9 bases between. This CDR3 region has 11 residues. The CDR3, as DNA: TGTGCCAGCAGCCCGGGGCGGGGCTACACCTTC. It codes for CASSPGRGYTF.

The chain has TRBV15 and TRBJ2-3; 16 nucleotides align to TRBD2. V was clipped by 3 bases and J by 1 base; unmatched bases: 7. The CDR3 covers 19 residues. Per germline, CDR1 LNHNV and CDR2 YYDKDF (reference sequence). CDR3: CATSRGTSGRGVRTDTQYF. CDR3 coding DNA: TGTGCCACCAGCAGGGGGACTAGCGGGAGGGGGGTCCGCACAGATACGCAGTATTTT.

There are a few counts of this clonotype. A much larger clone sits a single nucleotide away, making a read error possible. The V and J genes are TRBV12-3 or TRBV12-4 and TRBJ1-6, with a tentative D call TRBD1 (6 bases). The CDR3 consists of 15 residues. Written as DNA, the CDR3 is TGTGCCAGCAGCTTAGAATTTGGAGGGGGTTCACCCCTCCACTTT. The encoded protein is CASSLEFGGGSPLHF.

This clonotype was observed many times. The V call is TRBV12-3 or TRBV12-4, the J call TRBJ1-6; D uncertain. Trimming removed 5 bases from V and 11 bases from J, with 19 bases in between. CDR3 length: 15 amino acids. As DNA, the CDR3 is TGTGCCAGCAGTCCCCAATTGGGGTCTGGTCCACCCCTCCACTTT. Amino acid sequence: CASSPQLGSGPPLHF.

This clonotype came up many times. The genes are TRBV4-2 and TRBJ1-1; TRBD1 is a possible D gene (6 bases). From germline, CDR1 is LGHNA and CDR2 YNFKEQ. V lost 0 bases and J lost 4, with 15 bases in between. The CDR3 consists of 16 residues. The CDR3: CASSQDITGWRTEAFF. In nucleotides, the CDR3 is TGTGCCAGCAGCCAAGACATCACAGGGTGGCGCACTGAAGCTTTCTTT.

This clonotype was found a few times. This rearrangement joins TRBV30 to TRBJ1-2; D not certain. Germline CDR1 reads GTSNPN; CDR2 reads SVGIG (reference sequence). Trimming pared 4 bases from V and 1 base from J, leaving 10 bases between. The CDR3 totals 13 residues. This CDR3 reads CAWTVRVNYGYTF. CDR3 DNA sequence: TGTGCCTGGACAGTAAGGGTTAACTATGGCTACACCTTC.

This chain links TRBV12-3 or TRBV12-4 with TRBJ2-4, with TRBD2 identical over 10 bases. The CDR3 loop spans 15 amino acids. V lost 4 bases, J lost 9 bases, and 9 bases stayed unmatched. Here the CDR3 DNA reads TGTGCCAGCAGTTACCTAGCGGGAGTCCTAGGCATTCAGTACTTC. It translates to CASSYLAGVLGIQYF.

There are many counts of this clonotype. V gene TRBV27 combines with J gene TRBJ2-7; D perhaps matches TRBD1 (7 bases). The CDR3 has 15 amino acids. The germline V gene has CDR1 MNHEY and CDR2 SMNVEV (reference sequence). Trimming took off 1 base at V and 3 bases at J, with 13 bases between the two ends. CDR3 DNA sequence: TGTGCCAGCAGTTTATGGGCAGGGGGGTTCTACGAGCAGTACTTC. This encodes CASSLWAGGFYEQYF.

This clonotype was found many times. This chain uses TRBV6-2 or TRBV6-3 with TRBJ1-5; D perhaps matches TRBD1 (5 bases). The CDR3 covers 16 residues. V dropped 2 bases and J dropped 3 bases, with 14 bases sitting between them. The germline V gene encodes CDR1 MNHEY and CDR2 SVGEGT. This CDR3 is CASSYGRGLPNQPQHF. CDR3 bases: TGTGCCAGCAGTTACGGAAGGGGACTACCCAATCAGCCCCAGCATTTT.

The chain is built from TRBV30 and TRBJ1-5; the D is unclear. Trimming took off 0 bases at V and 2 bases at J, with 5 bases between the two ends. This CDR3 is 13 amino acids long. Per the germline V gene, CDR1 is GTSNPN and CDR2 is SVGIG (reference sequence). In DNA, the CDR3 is TGTGCCTGGAGTGTAGCAGGCAATCAGCCCCAGCATTTT. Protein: CAWSVAGNQPQHF.

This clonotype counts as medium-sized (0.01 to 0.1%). CDR3 sequence: CASSSPGGRVVETQYF. In DNA form, the CDR3 reads TGTGCCAGCAGCTCCCCCGGAGGAAGGGTGGTAGAGACCCAGTACTTC. V gene TRBV7-2 combines with J gene TRBJ2-5, with D possibly TRBD2 on 5 matching bases. The length of the CDR3 is 16 residues. Trimming took 4 bases from V and 4 from J, leaving 19 bases between them. Germline V gene lookup returns CDR1 SGHTA and CDR2 FQGNSA. Full variable domain (rest looked up from reference TRBV7-2 and TRBJ2-5): GAGVSQSPSNKVTEKGKDVELRCDPISGHTALYWYRQSLGQGLEFLIYFQGNSAPDKSGLPSDRFSAERTGGSVSTLTIQRTQQEDSAVYLCASSSPGGRVVETQYFGPGTRLLVL.